This entry lists 11 T cell receptor beta chains sequenced from one sample in a study of T cell repertoires in ileal Crohn's disease (dated by TCRdb to the late 2010s). The receptor library was made with the immunoSEQ multiplex PCR assay. The table was pulled from immuneACCESS by TCRdb, which kept in-frame rearrangements only. Such tables lose some clones; where checked, under half of the loss comes from unresolved V genes, and the rest has no known cause. The table for this sample lists more than 11,000 clones; 75% to 80% of them were counted only once. The ten largest clonotypes hold approximately 4.7% of the sample. The material sequenced was ileal tissue. Source of these receptors: an adult with Crohn's disease.

The gene calls are TRBV11-2 and TRBJ1-6; D call uncertain. Germline CDR1 and CDR2: SGHAT and FQNNGV. V lost 0 bases and J 10 bases, leaving 7 bases between the germline ends. The CDR3 has 13 residues. In nucleotides, the CDR3 is TGTGCCAGCAGCTTAGATCTCAGGTCACCCCTCCACTTT. Its protein is CASSLDLRSPLHF. Full variable domain (rest looked up from reference TRBV11-2 and TRBJ1-6): EAGVAQSPRYKIIEKRQSVAFWCNPISGHATLYWYQQILGQGPKLLIQFQNNGVVDDSQLPKDRFSAERLKGVDSTLKIQPAKLEDSAVYLCASSLDLRSPLHFGNGTRLTVT.

The chain carries TRBV5-6 and TRBJ1-3; D may be TRBD1 (6 bases). The CDR3 is made up of 14 amino acids. V was cut by 5 bases and J by 6 bases, with 15 bases left in between. CDR1 and CDR2 from the germline V gene are SGHDT and YYEEEE. The CDR3, as DNA: TGTGCCAGCAGGGAACAGGGAAATGAAAACACCATATATTTT. Translating gives CASREQGNENTIYF. Full variable domain (missing parts from reference TRBV5-6 and TRBJ1-3): DAGVTQSPTHLIKTRGQQVTLRCSPKSGHDTVSWYQQALGQGPQFIFQYYEEEERQRGNFPDRFSGHQFPNYSSELNVNALLLGDSALYLCASREQGNENTIYFGEGSWLTVV.

The chain recombines TRBV11-2 with TRBJ1-6; 9 bases align to TRBD1. The CDR3 runs to 14 residues. V shed 6 bases, J shed 9 bases, and the junction held 6 bases outside the gene matches. Germline CDR1 is SGHAT and CDR2 is FQNNGV. This CDR3 reads CASRPGQGGSPLHF. The CDR3 bases are TGTGCCAGCAGACCGGGACAGGGTGGTTCACCCCTCCACTTT.

The V call is TRBV7-2, the J call TRBJ1-1; D is possibly TRBD1 (5 bases). Germline V gene sequence: CDR1 SGHTA, CDR2 FQGNSA. With 5 bases removed from V and 0 bases from J, the gap between germline ends came to 13 bases. The CDR3 contains 15 residues. In DNA, the CDR3 is TGTGCCAGCAGCCCCCAGGGCTCGATGAACACTGAAGCTTTCTTT. It codes for CASSPQGSMNTEAFF.

The chain uses TRBV19 and TRBJ1-1; D remains ambiguous. The CDR3 loop spans 14 amino acids. V lost 7 bases and J lost 1, with 13 bases in between. Germline loops: CDR1 LNHDA, CDR2 SQIVND (reference sequence). In DNA form, the CDR3 reads TGTGCCAGTATCCCTAGTCTCACGAACACTGAAGCTTTCTTT. Protein: CASIPSLTNTEAFF.

As regards this clone: One end of the junction varies from germline; a read error may be responsible. The J gene is TRBJ2-7, the V gene TRBV27; 8 positions match TRBD1. This CDR3 is built from 15 residues. Germline CDR1 is MNHEY and CDR2 is SMNVEV (reference sequence). CDR3 sequence reads: CASSPGGHITYGQYF. The CDR3 coding sequence is TGTGCCAGCAGTCCAGGGGGCCATATCACCTACGGGCAGTACTTC.

With respect to this clone: At one of its ends the junction is not consistent with the germline gene, which may arise from a read error. This chain connects TRBV19 to TRBJ2-5; 9 nucleotides agree with TRBD1. The CDR3 runs 16 residues. Germline V lookup: CDR1 LNHDA, CDR2 SQIVND (reference sequence). The CDR3: CASSRRTGEGQATQYF. The CDR3 coding sequence is TGTGCCAGTAGTCGCCGGACAGGGGAAGGCCAAGCGACCCAGTACTTC.

This clone was counted between two and nine times. The rearrangement links TRBV5-4 to TRBJ2-5; 12 bases map to TRBD2. V was pared by 2 bases and J by 5 bases, with 4 bases of the junction left unmatched. There are 15 residues in the CDR3. In germline, CDR1 is SGHNT, CDR2 YYREEE (reference sequence). CDR3 residues: CASSFGTSGSETQYF. CDR3 DNA: TGTGCCAGCAGCTTTGGGACTAGCGGGTCGGAGACCCAGTACTTC.

The chain uses TRBV28 and TRBJ1-3; D possibly corresponds to TRBD1 (6 bases). V dropped 5 bases and J dropped 0 bases, with 11 bases sitting between them. The CDR3 contains 15 residues. Per the germline V gene, CDR1 is MDHEN and CDR2 is SYDVKM. CDR3 in amino acids: CASSPLDSSGNTIYF. The CDR3 nucleotides are TGTGCCAGCAGTCCCCTGGACAGCTCTGGAAACACCATATATTTT.

The chain couples TRBV18 to TRBJ1-1; possibly TRBD1 for D (6 bases). The CDR3 consists of 16 residues. V was trimmed by 2 bases and J by 0 bases, leaving 13 bases between them. Germline values: CDR1 KGHSH, CDR2 LQKENI. CDR3 residues: CASSPAVGQMNTEAFF. CDR3 bases: TGTGCCAGCTCACCAGCTGTAGGACAGATGAACACTGAAGCTTTCTTT.

V usage is TRBV10-3 and J usage is TRBJ2-3; 10 positions match TRBD2. The germline V gene has CDR1 ENHRY and CDR2 SYGVKD. This CDR3 has 13 residues. Unmatched junction bases numbered 4, after V lost 10 bases and J lost 3 bases. CDR3 sequence: CATSGGATDTQYF. CDR3 sequence (DNA): TGTGCCACGAGCGGGGGGGCAACAGATACGCAGTATTTT.